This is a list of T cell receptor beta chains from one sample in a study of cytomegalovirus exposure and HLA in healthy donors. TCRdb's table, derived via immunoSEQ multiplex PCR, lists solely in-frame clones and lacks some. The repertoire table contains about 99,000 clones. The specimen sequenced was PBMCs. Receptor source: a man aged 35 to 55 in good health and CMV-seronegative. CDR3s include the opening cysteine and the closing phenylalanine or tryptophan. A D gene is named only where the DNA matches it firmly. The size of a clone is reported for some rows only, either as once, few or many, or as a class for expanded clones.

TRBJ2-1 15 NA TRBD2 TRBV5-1 CASSLTRGRLNEQFF TGCGCCAGCAGCTTGACGCGCGGGAGGTTGAATGAGCAGTTCTTC
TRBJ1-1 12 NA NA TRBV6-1 CASYGGSGEAFF TGTGCCAGCTACGGGGGATCTGGAGAAGCTTTCTTT
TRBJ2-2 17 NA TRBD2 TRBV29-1 CSVGPDVRGANTGELFF TGCAGCGTTGGGCCCGATGTACGGGGGGCGAACACCGGGGAGCTGTTTTTT
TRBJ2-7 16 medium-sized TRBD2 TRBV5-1 CASSFPRTSGNYEQYF TGCGCCAGCAGCTTTCCGAGGACTAGCGGGAACTACGAGCAGTACTTC
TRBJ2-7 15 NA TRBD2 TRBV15 CATSRELAGVGEQYF TGTGCCACCAGCAGAGAACTAGCGGGAGTAGGAGAGCAGTACTTC
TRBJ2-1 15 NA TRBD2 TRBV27 CASKLAGARNNEQFF TGTGCCAGCAAGCTAGCGGGGGCACGTAACAATGAGCAGTTCTTC
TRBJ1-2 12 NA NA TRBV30 CAQDRGNYGYTF TGTGCCCAAGATAGGGGTAACTATGGCTACACCTTC
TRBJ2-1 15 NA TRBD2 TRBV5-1 CASSLGLASHNEQFF TGCGCCAGCAGCTTGGGACTAGCGTCTCACAATGAGCAGTTCTTC
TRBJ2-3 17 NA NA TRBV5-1 CASSPVRGRGTTDTQYF TGCGCCAGCAGCCCTGTGCGGGGGCGGGGGACCACAGATACGCAGTATTTT
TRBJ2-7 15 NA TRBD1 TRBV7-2 CASSPDRGTLGEQYF TGTGCCAGCAGCCCCGACAGGGGTACTTTGGGCGAGCAGTACTTC
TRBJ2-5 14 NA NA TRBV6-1 CASRPSGEGETQYF TGTGCCAGCAGGCCCTCAGGGGAGGGAGAGACCCAGTACTTC
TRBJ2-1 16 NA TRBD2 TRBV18 CASSRMGLAGGDEQFF TGTGCCAGCTCACGAATGGGACTAGCGGGAGGGGATGAGCAGTTCTTC